This T cell receptor (beta chain) was sequenced during a study of shared clonotypes between healthy human individuals. Genomic DNA from each subset was divided evenly over several immunoSEQ plates. Generated by immunoSEQ multiplex PCR, the TCRdb table keeps only in-frame clones and is missing some. The table records fewer than 850,000 clones, about 96% of them present only once. Study-level results: Investigators expected sequencing depth to affect clonotype sharing among donors.

The CDR3 totals 15 residues. Germline CDR1 SEHNR, CDR2 FQNEAQ (reference sequence). Trimming at V came to 6 bases and at J to 2 bases, leaving 10 bases not matched to a gene. Naive CD8 cells comprised CD45RO-negative, CCR7-positively selected cells, excluding terminally differentiated effector memory CD45RA+ cells. Turning to this clone: Its matching antigen is unknown.

The material sequenced was naive CD8+ T cells sorted from blood. The sequence derives from a man aged 25 to 45 in good health. The J gene is TRBJ2-7, the V gene TRBV7-9; TRBD1 aligns across 7 bases. The CDR3: CASSSWTGAAYEQYF. The DNA of the CDR3 is TGTGCCAGCAGTTCTTGGACAGGCGCAGCCTACGAGCAGTACTTC.